The clone carrying this T cell receptor (beta chain) showed up just once. What it binds is unknown. These data belong to a study of blood T cells in healthy people across ages. Study results and caveats: Bulk PBMC profiling left naive and antigen-experienced comparisons inconclusive.

V lost 4 bases to trimming and J lost 7 bases; unmatched junction nucleotides: 6. This CDR3 is built from 13 residues. The V gene's germline CDR1 is DFQATT and CDR2 SNEGSKA (reference sequence). Alongside a J-beta primer mix, a sample-barcoded 5' primer served in a second PCR lasting roughly 7 to 12 cycles. A template-switch adaptor that had 12 random nucleotides put a tag on each cDNA molecule. Each CDR3 protein is one row after TCRdb ran MiXCR on the 5' RACE reads. The sample has approximately 800,000 distinct CDR3 sequences; less than 70% are singletons. Specimen: blood. The sequence was obtained from a man older than 75 in good health. The gene calls are TRBV20-1 and TRBJ1-5; 8 nucleotides match TRBD1. The CDR3 sequence: CSAMTGDEQPQHF. DNA for the CDR3: TGCAGTGCTATGACAGGGGACGAACAGCCCCAGCATTTT.